These T cell receptor beta chains were read from a single sample in a study of radiotherapy plus CTLA-4 blockade in lung cancer. Repertoires were generated with immunoSEQ multiplex PCR, while TCRdb's copy carries only in-frame clones and drops some. The sample lists tens of thousands of clones, roughly 79% occurring once. Sequenced here: peripheral blood, sampled from a patient treated with radiotherapy plus ipilimumab. These receptors were obtained from a human donor with non-small cell lung cancer whose response to radiotherapy plus ipilimumab could not be evaluated. Some clones in this sample may be carry-over from other donors' samples. The conserved cysteine and the conserved F or W are not part of the CDR3 here. Each record gives: V gene, J gene, CDR3 protein.

V: TRBV19; J: TRBJ1-6; CDR3: ASSSHESVGNLH
V: TRBV7-2; J: TRBJ2-3; CDR3: ASSPGGAGGNTDTQY
V: TRBV28; J: TRBJ1-5; CDR3: ASSLLGRTSNQPQH
V: TRBV5-1; J: TRBJ1-2; CDR3: ASSIPGVYGYT
V: TRBV19; J: TRBJ1-1; CDR3: ASTSPGQGEAF
V: TRBV19; J: TRBJ1-5; CDR3: ASSRTGGQPQH
V: TRBV18; J: TRBJ2-7; CDR3: ASSNRGSYEQY
V: TRBV5-1; J: TRBJ2-4; CDR3: ASSPGQTKNIQY
V: TRBV30; J: TRBJ2-2; CDR3: AWSHRDRDVKGTGELF
V: TRBV27; J: TRBJ2-1; CDR3: ASSLWDRSEQF
V: TRBV6-6; J: TRBJ2-7; CDR3: ASSYLAGLWYEQY
V: TRBV7-2; J: TRBJ1-6; CDR3: ASSLAFGSSYNSPLH
V: TRBV7-2; J: TRBJ2-7; CDR3: ASSLEGVIQRGPKGEQY
V: TRBV7-2; J: TRBJ2-2; CDR3: ASSLETSGGGYTGELF
V: TRBV7-2; J: TRBJ2-5; CDR3: ASSLSPLETQY
V: TRBV11-2; J: TRBJ2-5; CDR3: ASSLDGRGETQY
V: TRBV6-1; J: TRBJ1-2; CDR3: ASRLGTGPNYGYT
V: TRBV27; J: TRBJ2-3; CDR3: ASSFLGQGATDTQY
V: TRBV6-5; J: TRBJ2-2; CDR3: ANSSYLYTGELF
V: TRBV7-9; J: TRBJ1-1; CDR3: ASSLAHGNTEAF
V: TRBV27; J: TRBJ2-2; CDR3: ASSLFSTQNTGELF
V: TRBV6-5; J: TRBJ2-3; CDR3: ASSYRGPSDTQY
V: TRBV19; J: TRBJ2-3; CDR3: ASRERTGGSADTQY
V: TRBV10-3; J: TRBJ1-1; CDR3: AALSYERNTEAF
V: TRBV7-2; J: TRBJ2-2; CDR3: ASSTAPPGELF
V: TRBV7-9; J: TRBJ2-5; CDR3: ASSLNRVGQETQY
V: TRBV21-1; J: TRBJ2-7; CDR3: ASAWASDRGEQY
V: TRBV6-1; J: TRBJ2-7; CDR3: ASSGVWGQSSYEQY
V: TRBV6-5; J: TRBJ1-5; CDR3: ASSYRDSGQPQH
V: TRBV28; J: TRBJ1-5; CDR3: ASSLVDQPQH
V: TRBV5-1; J: TRBJ2-1; CDR3: ASSSSGGGFNEQF
V: TRBV7-2; J: TRBJ2-7; CDR3: ASGRGTGEQY
V: TRBV18; J: TRBJ1-1; CDR3: ASSPPTGSNTEAF
V: TRBV5-8; J: TRBJ1-2; CDR3: ASSFPGNYGYT
V: TRBV11-2; J: TRBJ2-5; CDR3: ASSLLKETQY
V: TRBV14; J: TRBJ1-5; CDR3: ASSPTGNNQPQH
V: TRBV6-5; J: TRBJ1-6; CDR3: AIEGHRGSPLH
V: TRBV10-3; J: TRBJ1-5; CDR3: AIGTDSNQPQH
V: TRBV5-1; J: TRBJ2-3; CDR3: ASSSRTGTSTDTQY
V: TRBV7-9; J: TRBJ2-1; CDR3: ASSLNWEDEQF